These 27 T cell receptor beta chains originate from one sample sequenced in a study of blood T cell repertoires in COVID-19 (TCRdb year 2020). Libraries were made using the immunoSEQ multiplex PCR assay. This immuneACCESS table, as held by TCRdb, lists in-frame sequences with V and J called but not all clones. Of the missing ones, under half trace to an unresolved V gene in checked studies; the others have no known cause. The sample table records more than 110,000 clones; 75% to 90% of these occur just once. Of the sample, 4% falls within the top ten clones. Sequencing input: peripheral blood. Every receptor here comes from a woman of 80 years or more with acute or convalescent COVID-19.

This rearrangement joins TRBV11-2 to TRBJ2-3; 10 bases agree with TRBD2. The CDR3 sequence is 15 residues long. V was clipped by 2 bases and J by 3 bases; unmatched bases: 2. Per germline, CDR1 SGHAT and CDR2 FQNNGV. This chain's CDR3 is CASSLQLAGTDTQYF. In DNA, the CDR3 is TGTGCCAGCAGCTTACAACTAGCGGGGACAGATACGCAGTATTTT.

V is TRBV7-9 and J is TRBJ2-3; no definite D call. The CDR3 is made up of 16 amino acids. Germline lookup yields CDR1 SEHNR and CDR2 FQNEAQ (reference sequence). Between the trimmed V and J ends, which lost 5 bases and 1 base, there was a span of 16 bases. The CDR3 DNA sequence: TGTGCCAGCAGCCCACGACTGGCCTTGGGCACAGATACGCAGTATTTT. Translated, it gives CASSPRLALGTDTQYF.

The chain is built from TRBV19 and TRBJ1-5; 8 bases match TRBD1. The V gene end was trimmed by 3 bases and the J gene end by 7 bases; junction bases not matched to a gene: 5. CDR1 is LNHDA and CDR2 is SQIVND in the germline V gene (reference sequence). The CDR3 consists of 14 residues. The CDR3 nucleotides are TGTGCCAGTAGTATGGACAGGGTGTGGCAGCCCCAGCATTTT. Protein product: CASSMDRVWQPQHF.

Details on this clone: At one end the junction does not follow the germline gene, possibly because of a read error. The chain links TRBV30 to TRBJ1-6; 8 bases are shared with TRBD1. Germline values: CDR1 GTSNPN, CDR2 SVGIG (reference sequence). CDR3 length equals 13 residues. The CDR3: CARRAGGSSPLHF. The CDR3 coding sequence is TGTGCCCGGAGGGCAGGGGGCAGTTCACCCCTCCACTTT.

This clone showed up just once. J is TRBJ2-6 and V is TRBV6-2 or TRBV6-3; TRBD1 agrees at 8 bases. This CDR3 is 18 amino acids long. Per germline, CDR1 MNHEY and CDR2 SVGEGT. With 1 base clipped from V and 4 bases from J, the junction kept 9 bases outside the gene matches. The CDR3: CASSYLPRGLSGANVLTF. Here the CDR3 DNA reads TGTGCCAGCAGTTACTTACCCAGGGGGCTATCCGGGGCCAACGTCCTGACTTTC.

The J gene is TRBJ2-5, the V gene TRBV2, with a tentative D call TRBD2 (5 bases). The CDR3 length is 15 residues. Trimming removed 8 bases from V and 4 bases from J, with 20 bases in between. In germline, CDR1 is SNHLY, CDR2 FYNNEI. The CDR3 here is CASGVRGPLGETQYF. In DNA, the CDR3 is TGTGCCAGCGGGGTAAGAGGGCCATTGGGAGAGACCCAGTACTTC.

The chain combines TRBV27 with TRBJ1-5, with D perhaps TRBD1 (5 bases). The CDR3 consists of 14 residues. Trimming shortened V by 5 bases and J by 6 bases, and 14 bases separated the two germline ends. Germline assignment: CDR1 MNHEY and CDR2 SMNVEV (reference sequence). The CDR3 here is CASSRSPGLQPQHF. DNA for the CDR3: TGTGCCAGCAGTAGAAGCCCGGGACTTCAGCCCCAGCATTTT.

CDR3 in amino acids: CASSYALLGANTEAFF. In nucleotides, the CDR3 is TGTGCCAGCAGTTACGCCCTTCTGGGGGCGAACACTGAAGCTTTCTTT. The rearrangement joins TRBV6-5 to TRBJ1-1; TRBD1 is a possible D gene (6 bases). Trimming took off 2 bases at V and 1 base at J, with 14 bases between the two ends. The CDR3 loop spans 16 amino acids. Looked up from germline, CDR1 is MNHEY and CDR2 is SVGAGI.

The chain carries TRBV7-2 and TRBJ2-5, with TRBD1 matching over 9 bases. With 6 bases clipped from V and 4 bases from J, the junction kept 9 bases outside the gene matches. The CDR3 consists of 15 residues. CDR1 SGHTA and CDR2 FQGNSA come from the germline V gene. The CDR3: CASSYRGHLGETQYF. As DNA, the CDR3 is TGTGCCAGCAGTTACAGGGGGCATCTGGGAGAGACCCAGTACTTC.

A single count supports this clone. Other DNA sequences from this sample encode an identical CDR3 as well. This chain joins TRBV5-1 and TRBJ1-2; D ambiguous. Germline-derived CDR1 and CDR2 are SGHRS and YFSETQ. This CDR3 has 14 residues. Deletions cut 4 bases from V and 0 bases from J, with 10 bases between. The DNA for the CDR3 is TGCGCCAGCAGCCCAGATTCTCCTAACTATGGCTACACCTTC. Its protein product is CASSPDSPNYGYTF. Drawing the rest from reference TRBV5-1 and TRBJ1-2, the complete variable domain is KAGVTQTPRYLIKTRGQQVTLSCSPISGHRSVSWYQQTPGQGLQFLFEYFSETQRNKGNFPGRFSGRQFSNSRSEMNVSTLELGDSALYLCASSPDSPNYGYTFGSGTRLTVV.

V usage is TRBV11-2 and J usage is TRBJ2-3, with 13 bases aligning to TRBD2. Per the germline V gene, CDR1 is SGHAT and CDR2 is FQNNGV. Trimming at V came to 1 base and at J to 8 bases, leaving 6 bases not matched to a gene. The CDR3 spans 16 residues. CDR3 nucleotides: TGTGCCAGCAGCTTAGCGCTACTAGCGGGGGGGAGTACGCAGTATTTT. As protein: CASSLALLAGGSTQYF.

This chain uses TRBV7-2 with TRBJ2-1; D unresolved. CDR1 and CDR2 (germline): SGHTA, FQGNSA. V was cut by 5 bases and J by 9 bases, with 14 bases left in between. The CDR3 consists of 13 residues. The CDR3 sequence is CASSLHPSTEQFF. The CDR3 DNA is TGTGCCAGCAGCCTTCATCCTAGTACTGAGCAGTTCTTC.

The J gene is TRBJ1-5, the V gene TRBV12-2; TRBD1, the table's D call, lacks a check against the DNA. TRBV12-2 is noted as a pseudogene. The CDR3 covers 16 residues. The CDR3 DNA reads as TGTGCAAGTCGCTTAACAGGGCTGTCTAGCAATCAGCCCCAGCATTTT. Amino acid sequence: CASRLTGLSSNQPQHF.

The chain recombines TRBV28 with TRBJ2-3; tentatively, D is TRBD2 (5 bases). The germline V gene has CDR1 MDHEN and CDR2 SYDVKM. The CDR3 spans 12 residues. V lost 9 bases and J 2 bases, leaving 9 bases between the germline ends. CDR3 sequence (DNA): TGTGCCAGTAGCGAGTACACAGATACGCAGTATTTT. Amino acids: CASSEYTDTQYF.

This chain joins TRBV3-1 (or the pseudogene TRBV3-2) and TRBJ2-1; weak D call: TRBD2 (5 bases). Germline values: CDR1 LGHDT, CDR2 YNNKEL (reference sequence). The CDR3 spans 15 residues. V lost 1 base and J lost 1, with 8 bases in between. CDR3 DNA: TGTGCCAGCAGCCAAGGTTGGAGGTCCTACAATGAGCAGTTCTTC. Its translation is CASSQGWRSYNEQFF.

The V and J genes are TRBV16 and TRBJ2-1; 8 bases fit TRBD1. CDR1 and CDR2 (germline): KGHSY, FQNENV. There are 13 residues in the CDR3. Germline trimming cut 4 bases from V and 9 bases from J; bases unmatched to any gene: 5. This CDR3 is CASSPTGGVEQFF. The DNA of the CDR3 is TGTGCCAGCAGCCCCACAGGGGGAGTTGAGCAGTTCTTC.

The rearrangement uses TRBV25-1 and TRBJ2-5; the match to TRBD1 covers 8 bases. V lost 6 bases, J lost 4 bases, and 4 bases stayed unmatched. The CDR3 spans 13 residues. Germline assignment: CDR1 MGHDK and CDR2 SYGVNS. The CDR3 loop reads CASRDRVRETQYF. CDR3 nucleotides: TGTGCCAGCAGGGACAGGGTGCGAGAGACCCAGTACTTC.

This clone was picked up a small number of times. V gene TRBV11-2 combines with J gene TRBJ1-5, with unresolved D. The V and J ends lost 6 bases and 5 bases respectively, with 11 bases between them. Per the germline V gene, CDR1 is SGHAT and CDR2 is FQNNGV. This CDR3 has 13 residues. CDR3 sequence: CASSQYTDQPQHF. CDR3 coding DNA: TGTGCCAGCAGTCAATATACTGATCAGCCCCAGCATTTT.

V gene TRBV30 combines with J gene TRBJ2-3; 9 bases match TRBD2. V was pared by 1 base and J by 5 bases, with 10 bases of the junction left unmatched. The CDR3 runs 16 residues. Germline V CDR1 and CDR2: GTSNPN, SVGIG (reference sequence). The CDR3 DNA follows: TGTGCCTGGAGTGGACTGGCGGGGGGGCGGCAAGATACGCAGTATTTT. Translation gives CAWSGLAGGRQDTQYF. Looking up the rest from reference TRBV30 and TRBJ2-3 gives the full variable domain: SQTIHQWPATLVQPVGSPLSLECTVEGTSNPNLYWYRQAAGRGLQLLFYSVGIGQISSEVPQNLSASRPQDRQFILSSKKLLLSDSGFYLCAWSGLAGGRQDTQYFGPGTRLTVL.

The chain uses TRBV28 and TRBJ2-7, with 9 bases aligning to TRBD1. The CDR3 contains 14 residues. Germline V gene data show CDR1 as MDHEN and CDR2 as SYDVKM. Trimming at V came to 2 bases and at J to 4 bases, leaving 3 bases not matched to a gene. In DNA, the CDR3 is TGTGCCAGCAGTTTAACAGGGGGCCTTTACGAGCAGTACTTC. Translating gives CASSLTGGLYEQYF.

This chain uses TRBV5-6 with TRBJ2-7; D is perhaps TRBD1 (8 bases). V was clipped by 3 bases and J by 6 bases, with 16 bases between them. The germline V gene encodes CDR1 SGHDT and CDR2 YYEEEE. This CDR3 spans 14 amino acids. CDR3 region: CASSWEGQVTEQYF. Here the CDR3 DNA reads TGTGCCAGCAGCTGGGAGGGACAGGTCACCGAGCAGTACTTC.

This clone occurred a few times. This chain joins TRBV18 and TRBJ1-1; TRBD1 might be the D (5 bases). Trimming cost V 0 bases and J 5 bases, with 13 bases left between them. CDR1 is KGHSH, CDR2 LQKENI, per germline. The CDR3 contains 15 residues. The DNA of the CDR3 is TGTGCCAGCTCACCACCGGGGGGGAGATGGACTGAAGCTTTCTTT. Translated: CASSPPGGRWTEAFF.

V is TRBV7-8 and J is TRBJ2-5, with TRBD2 matching 14 bases. After removal of 0 bases from V and 3 bases from J, the junction contained 9 bases not matched to a gene. Germline lookup yields CDR1 SGHVS and CDR2 FQNEAQ. The CDR3 runs 19 residues. CDR3 nucleotides: TGTGCCAGCAGCTTAGCGAGGACTAGCGGGGGGCGACTAAAAGAGACCCAGTACTTC. This sequence encodes CASSLARTSGGRLKETQYF.

The rearrangement joins TRBV12-3 or TRBV12-4 to TRBJ1-1, with D unresolved. V was cut by 5 bases and J by 1 base, with 5 bases left in between. The CDR3 is made up of 12 amino acids. The CDR3 DNA follows: TGTGCCAGCAGTCCAGAGAACACTGAAGCTTTCTTT. This sequence encodes CASSPENTEAFF.

The count of this clone is one. The rearrangement uses TRBV4-1 and TRBJ1-1; no definite D call. Trimming took off 6 bases at V and 0 bases at J, with 8 bases between the two ends. The CDR3 sequence is 13 residues long. Germline loops: CDR1 MGHRA, CDR2 YSYEKL. In DNA, the CDR3 is TGCGCCAGCAGTTTCATAGTGAACACTGAAGCTTTCTTT. It codes for CASSFIVNTEAFF.

The V gene is TRBV5-4, the J gene TRBJ2-1, with a possible D match to TRBD2 (6 bases). The germline CDR1 and CDR2 sequences are SGHNT and YYREEE (reference sequence). The CDR3 consists of 15 residues. V lost 0 bases to trimming and J lost 6 bases, with 13 bases between them. This chain's CDR3 is CASSLGRVLANEQFF. The CDR3 region has the DNA TGTGCCAGCAGCTTGGGGAGGGTTCTAGCCAATGAGCAGTTCTTC.

This clone appeared a single time. V is TRBV7-8 and J is TRBJ1-5; D is perhaps TRBD1 (5 bases). The CDR3 spans 13 residues. Deletions cut 0 bases from V and 7 bases from J, with 7 bases between. The germline gives CDR1 SGHVS, CDR2 FQNEAQ. CDR3 protein: CASSLASGQPQHF. The CDR3 bases are TGTGCCAGCAGCTTAGCTTCAGGGCAGCCCCAGCATTTT. Full variable domain (outside the CDR3, taken from reference TRBV7-8 and TRBJ1-5): GAGVSQSPRYKVAKRGQDVALRCDPISGHVSLFWYQQALGQGPEFLTYFQNEAQLDKSGLPSDRFFAERPEGSVSTLKIQRTQQEDSAVYLCASSLASGQPQHFGDGTRLSIL.